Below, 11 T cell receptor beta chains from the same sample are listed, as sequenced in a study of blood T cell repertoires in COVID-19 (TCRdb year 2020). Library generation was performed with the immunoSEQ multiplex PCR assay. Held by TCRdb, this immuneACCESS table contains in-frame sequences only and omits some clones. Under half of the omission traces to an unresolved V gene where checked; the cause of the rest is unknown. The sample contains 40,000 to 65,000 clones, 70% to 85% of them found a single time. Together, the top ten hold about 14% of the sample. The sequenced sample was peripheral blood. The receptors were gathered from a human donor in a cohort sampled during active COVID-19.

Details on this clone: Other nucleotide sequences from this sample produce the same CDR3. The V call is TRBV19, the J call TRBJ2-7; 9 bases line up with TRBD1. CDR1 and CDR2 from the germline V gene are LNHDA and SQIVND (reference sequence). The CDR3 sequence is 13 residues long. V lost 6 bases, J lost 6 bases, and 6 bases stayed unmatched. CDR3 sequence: CASSPQGAGEQYF. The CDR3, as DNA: TGTGCCAGTAGCCCACAGGGGGCTGGCGAGCAGTACTTC.

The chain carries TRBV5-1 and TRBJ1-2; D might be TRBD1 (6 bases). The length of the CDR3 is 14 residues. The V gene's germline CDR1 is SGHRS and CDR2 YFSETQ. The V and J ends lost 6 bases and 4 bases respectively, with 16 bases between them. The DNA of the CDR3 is TGCGCCAGCACGGACAGTAGCGGGAGCTATGGCTACACCTTC. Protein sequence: CASTDSSGSYGYTF.

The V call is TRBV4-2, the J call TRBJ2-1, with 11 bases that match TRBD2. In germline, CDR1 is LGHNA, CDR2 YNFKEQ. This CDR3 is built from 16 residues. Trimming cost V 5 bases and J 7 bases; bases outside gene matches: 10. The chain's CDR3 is CASSSHSGGADNEQFF. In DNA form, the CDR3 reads TGTGCCAGCAGCTCCCATAGCGGGGGGGCTGATAATGAGCAGTTCTTC.

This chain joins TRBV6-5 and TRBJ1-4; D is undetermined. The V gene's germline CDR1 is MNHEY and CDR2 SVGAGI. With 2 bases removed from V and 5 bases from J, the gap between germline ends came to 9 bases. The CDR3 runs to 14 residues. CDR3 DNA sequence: TGTGCCAGCAGTTACAGAGGTCGGAATGAAAAACTGTTTTTT. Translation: CASSYRGRNEKLFF.

Here the CDR3 reads CASSSTGPATNEKLFF. The CDR3, as DNA: TGCGCCAGCAGCTCGACAGGCCCGGCAACTAATGAAAAACTGTTTTTT. The chain employs TRBV5-1 and TRBJ1-4, with D perhaps TRBD1 (6 bases). The CDR3 is 16 amino acids. Trimming pared 3 bases from V and 0 bases from J, leaving 12 bases between. Germline V gives CDR1 SGHRS, CDR2 YFSETQ.

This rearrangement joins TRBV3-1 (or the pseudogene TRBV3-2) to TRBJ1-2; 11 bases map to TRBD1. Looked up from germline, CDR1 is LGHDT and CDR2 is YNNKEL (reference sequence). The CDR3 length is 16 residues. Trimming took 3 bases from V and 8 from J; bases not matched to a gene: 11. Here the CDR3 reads CASSQAGTGGRVGYTF. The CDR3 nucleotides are TGTGCCAGCAGCCAGGCCGGGACAGGGGGTCGGGTGGGCTACACCTTC.

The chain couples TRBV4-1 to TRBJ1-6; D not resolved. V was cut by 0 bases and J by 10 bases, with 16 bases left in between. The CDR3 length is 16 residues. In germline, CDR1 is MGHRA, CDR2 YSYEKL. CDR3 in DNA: TGCGCCAGCAGCCAAGATCGGCTGGCGTCCGGGTCACCCCTCCACTTT. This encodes CASSQDRLASGSPLHF.

The CDR3 DNA reads TGTGCCAGCAGCTTTCGCCCTAACAGAGGACAGGGTGCCTATGGCTACACCTTC. It encodes CASSFRPNRGQGAYGYTF. The chain recombines TRBV7-9 with TRBJ1-2; TRBD1 agrees at 8 bases. This CDR3 has 18 residues. CDR1 is SEHNR and CDR2 is FQNEAQ in the germline V gene (reference sequence). The V and J ends lost 3 bases and 4 bases, in that order; junction bases with no gene match: 16.

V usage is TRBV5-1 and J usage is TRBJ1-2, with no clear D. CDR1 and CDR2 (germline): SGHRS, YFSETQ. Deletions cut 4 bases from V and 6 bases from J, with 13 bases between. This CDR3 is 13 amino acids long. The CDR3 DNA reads TGCGCCAGCAGCCCCGGAGGTGGTGATGGCTACACCTTC. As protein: CASSPGGGDGYTF. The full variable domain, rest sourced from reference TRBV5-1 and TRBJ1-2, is KAGVTQTPRYLIKTRGQQVTLSCSPISGHRSVSWYQQTPGQGLQFLFEYFSETQRNKGNFPGRFSGRQFSNSRSEMNVSTLELGDSALYLCASSPGGGDGYTFGSGTRLTVV.

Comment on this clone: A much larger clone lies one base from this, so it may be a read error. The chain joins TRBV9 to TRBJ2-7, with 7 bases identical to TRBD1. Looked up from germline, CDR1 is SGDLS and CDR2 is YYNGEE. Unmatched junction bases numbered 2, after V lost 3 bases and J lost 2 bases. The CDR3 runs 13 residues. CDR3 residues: CASSAQGAYEQYF. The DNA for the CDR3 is TGTGCCAGCAGCGCGCAGGGGGCCTACGAGCAGTACTTC.

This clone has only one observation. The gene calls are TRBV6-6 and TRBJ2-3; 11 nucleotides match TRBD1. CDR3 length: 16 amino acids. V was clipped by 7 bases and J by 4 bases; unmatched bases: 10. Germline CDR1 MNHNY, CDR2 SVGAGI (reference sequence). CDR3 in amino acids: CASNNWDRGFSDTQYF. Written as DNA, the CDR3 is TGTGCCAGCAACAATTGGGACAGGGGGTTTTCAGATACGCAGTATTTT.